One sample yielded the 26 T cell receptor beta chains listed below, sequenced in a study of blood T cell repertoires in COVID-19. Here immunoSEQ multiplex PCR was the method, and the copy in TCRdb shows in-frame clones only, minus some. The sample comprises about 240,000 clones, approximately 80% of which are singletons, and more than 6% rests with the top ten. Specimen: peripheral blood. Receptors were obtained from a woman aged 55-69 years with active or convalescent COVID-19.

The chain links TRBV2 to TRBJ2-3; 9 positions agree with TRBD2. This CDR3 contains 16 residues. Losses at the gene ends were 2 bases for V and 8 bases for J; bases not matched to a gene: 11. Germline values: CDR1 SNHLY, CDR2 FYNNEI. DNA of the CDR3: TGTGCCAGCAGTGAAAGGGCTAGCGGGGCATGGGGTACGCAGTATTTT. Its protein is CASSERASGAWGTQYF.

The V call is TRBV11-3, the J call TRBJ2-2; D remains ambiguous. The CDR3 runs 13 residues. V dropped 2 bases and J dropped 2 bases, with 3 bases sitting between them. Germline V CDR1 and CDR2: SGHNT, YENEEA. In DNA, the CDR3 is TGTGCCAGCAGCTTAACTAACACCGGGGAGCTGTTTTTT. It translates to CASSLTNTGELFF.

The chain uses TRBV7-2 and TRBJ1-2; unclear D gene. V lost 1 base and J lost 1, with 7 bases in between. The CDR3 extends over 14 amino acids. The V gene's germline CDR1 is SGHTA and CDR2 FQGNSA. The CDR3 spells CASSLVQFNYGYTF. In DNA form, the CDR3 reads TGTGCCAGCAGCTTAGTTCAGTTTAACTATGGCTACACCTTC.

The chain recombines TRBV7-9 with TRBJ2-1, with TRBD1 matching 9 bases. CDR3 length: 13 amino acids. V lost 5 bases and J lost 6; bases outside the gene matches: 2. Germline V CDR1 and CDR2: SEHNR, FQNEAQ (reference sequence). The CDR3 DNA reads TGTGCCAGCAGCCGGGGACAGGGCAATGAGCAGTTCTTC. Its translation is CASSRGQGNEQFF.

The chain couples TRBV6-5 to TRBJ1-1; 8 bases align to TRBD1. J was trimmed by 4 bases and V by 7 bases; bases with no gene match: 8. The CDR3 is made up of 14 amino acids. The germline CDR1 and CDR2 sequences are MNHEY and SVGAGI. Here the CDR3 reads CASNHRGTGTEAFF. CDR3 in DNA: TGTGCCAGCAACCACAGGGGGACGGGCACTGAAGCTTTCTTT.

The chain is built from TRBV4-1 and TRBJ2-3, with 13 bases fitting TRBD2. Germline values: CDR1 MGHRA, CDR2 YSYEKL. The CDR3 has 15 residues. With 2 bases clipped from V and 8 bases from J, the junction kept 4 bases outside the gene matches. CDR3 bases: TGCGCCAGCAGCCAACCGGGACTAGCGGGGACTACGCAGTATTTT. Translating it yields CASSQPGLAGTTQYF.

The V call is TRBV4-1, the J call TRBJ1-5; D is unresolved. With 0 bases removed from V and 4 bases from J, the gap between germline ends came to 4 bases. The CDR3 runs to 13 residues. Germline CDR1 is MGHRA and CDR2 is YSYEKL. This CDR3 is CASSQDRNQPQHF. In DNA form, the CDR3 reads TGCGCCAGCAGCCAAGACAGGAATCAGCCCCAGCATTTT.

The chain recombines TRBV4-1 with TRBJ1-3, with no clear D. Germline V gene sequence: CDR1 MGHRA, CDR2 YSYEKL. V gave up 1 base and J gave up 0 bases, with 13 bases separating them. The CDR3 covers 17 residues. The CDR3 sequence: CASSQGPLIYSGNTIYF. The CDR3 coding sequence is TGCGCCAGCAGCCAAGGTCCGCTCATCTACTCTGGAAACACCATATATTTT.

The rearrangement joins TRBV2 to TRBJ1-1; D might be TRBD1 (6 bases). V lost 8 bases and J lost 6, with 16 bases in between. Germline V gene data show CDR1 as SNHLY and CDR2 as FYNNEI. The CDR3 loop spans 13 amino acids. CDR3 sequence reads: CASHRDLISEAFF. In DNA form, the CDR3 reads TGTGCCAGCCACAGGGATCTGATTTCTGAAGCTTTCTTT. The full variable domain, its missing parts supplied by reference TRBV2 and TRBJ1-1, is EPEVTQTPSHQVTQMGQEVILRCVPISNHLYFYWYRQILGQKVEFLVSFYNNEISEKSEIFDDQFSVERPDGSNFTLKIRSTKLEDSAMYFCASHRDLISEAFFGQGTRLTVV.

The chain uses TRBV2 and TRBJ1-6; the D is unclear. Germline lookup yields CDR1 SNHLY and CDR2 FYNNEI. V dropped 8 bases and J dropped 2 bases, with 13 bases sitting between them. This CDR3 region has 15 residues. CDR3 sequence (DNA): TGTGCCAGCGCCATACAGACGACCTATAATTCACCCCTCCACTTT. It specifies CASAIQTTYNSPLHF.

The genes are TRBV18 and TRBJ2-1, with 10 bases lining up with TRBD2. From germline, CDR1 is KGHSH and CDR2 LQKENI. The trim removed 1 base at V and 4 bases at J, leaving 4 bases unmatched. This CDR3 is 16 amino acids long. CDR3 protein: CASSPRILAGYNEQFF. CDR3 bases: TGTGCCAGCTCACCACGTATACTAGCGGGGTACAATGAGCAGTTCTTC.

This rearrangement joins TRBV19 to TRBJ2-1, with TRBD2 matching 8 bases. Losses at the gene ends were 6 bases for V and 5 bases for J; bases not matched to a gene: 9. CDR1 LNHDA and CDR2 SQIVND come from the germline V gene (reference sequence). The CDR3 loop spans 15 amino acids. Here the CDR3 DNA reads TGTGCCAGTAGCCCCGGGACTAGGCTACACAATGAGCAGTTCTTC. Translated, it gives CASSPGTRLHNEQFF. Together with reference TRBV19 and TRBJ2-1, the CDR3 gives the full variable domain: DGGITQSPKYLFRKEGQNVTLSCEQNLNHDAMYWYRQDPGQGLRLIYYSQIVNDFQKGDIAEGYSVSREKKESFPLTVTSAQKNPTAFYLCASSPGTRLHNEQFFGPGTRLTVL.

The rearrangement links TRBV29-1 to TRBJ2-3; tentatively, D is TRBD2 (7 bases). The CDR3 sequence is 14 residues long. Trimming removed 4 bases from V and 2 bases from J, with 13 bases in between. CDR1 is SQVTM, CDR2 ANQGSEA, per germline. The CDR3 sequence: CSVVGRGLTDTQYF. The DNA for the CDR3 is TGCAGCGTTGTAGGGCGGGGGCTCACAGATACGCAGTATTTT.

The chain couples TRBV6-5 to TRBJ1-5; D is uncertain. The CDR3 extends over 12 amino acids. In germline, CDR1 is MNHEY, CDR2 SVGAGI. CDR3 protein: CASWAYNQPQHF. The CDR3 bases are TGTGCAAGTTGGGCATACAATCAGCCCCAGCATTTT.

Here the CDR3 DNA reads TGTGCCAGCTCATCCGGGTTGGGGAGGCACGAGCAGTACTTC. Protein product: CASSSGLGRHEQYF. The chain combines TRBV18 with TRBJ2-7; maybe TRBD2 (6 bases). V was trimmed by 5 bases and J by 5 bases, leaving 16 bases between them. The CDR3 consists of 14 residues. CDR1 KGHSH and CDR2 LQKENI come from the germline V gene.

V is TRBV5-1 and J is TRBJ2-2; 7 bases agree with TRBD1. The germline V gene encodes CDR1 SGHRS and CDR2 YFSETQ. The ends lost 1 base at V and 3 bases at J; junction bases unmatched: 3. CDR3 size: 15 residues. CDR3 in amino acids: CASSLLQGDTGELFF. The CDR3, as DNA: TGCGCCAGCAGCTTGCTCCAGGGGGACACCGGGGAGCTGTTTTTT.

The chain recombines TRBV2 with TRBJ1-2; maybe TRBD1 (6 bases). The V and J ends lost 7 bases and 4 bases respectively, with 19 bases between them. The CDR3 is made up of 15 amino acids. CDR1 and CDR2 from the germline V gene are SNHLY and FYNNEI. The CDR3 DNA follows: TGTGCCAGCACCGGGGGGCAGGTCGTCGTCTATGGCTACACCTTC. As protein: CASTGGQVVVYGYTF.

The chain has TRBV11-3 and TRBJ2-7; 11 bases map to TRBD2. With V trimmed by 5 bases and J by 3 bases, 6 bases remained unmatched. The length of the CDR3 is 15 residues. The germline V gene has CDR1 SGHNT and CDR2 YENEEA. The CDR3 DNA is TGTGCCAGCAGCACGGGACTAGCGGAGAGCTACGAGCAGTACTTC. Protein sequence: CASSTGLAESYEQYF.

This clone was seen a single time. DNA of the CDR3: TGTGCCAGCAGCGTGGACAGGGCGAATCAGCCCCAGCATTTT. Protein sequence: CASSVDRANQPQHF. The chain uses TRBV5-4 and TRBJ1-5; 8 nucleotides line up with TRBD1. The CDR3 has 14 residues. Germline CDR1 reads SGHNT; CDR2 reads YYREEE (reference sequence). The J segment lost 4 bases and the V segment lost 4 bases, leaving 4 bases of the junction unmatched.

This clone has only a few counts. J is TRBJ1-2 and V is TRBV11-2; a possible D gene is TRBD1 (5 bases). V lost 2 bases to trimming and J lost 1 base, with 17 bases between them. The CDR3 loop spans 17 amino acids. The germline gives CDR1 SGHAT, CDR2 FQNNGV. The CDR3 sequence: CASSLLYCGRVNYGYTF. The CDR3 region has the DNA TGTGCCAGCAGCTTATTATATTGTGGCAGGGTTAACTATGGCTACACCTTC.

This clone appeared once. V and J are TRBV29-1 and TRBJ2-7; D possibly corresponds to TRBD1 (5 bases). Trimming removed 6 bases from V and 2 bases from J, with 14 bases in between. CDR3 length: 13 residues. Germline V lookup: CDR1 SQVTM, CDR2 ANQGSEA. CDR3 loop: CSVPGSVAYEQYF. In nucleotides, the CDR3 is TGCAGCGTCCCAGGGTCTGTCGCCTACGAGCAGTACTTC.

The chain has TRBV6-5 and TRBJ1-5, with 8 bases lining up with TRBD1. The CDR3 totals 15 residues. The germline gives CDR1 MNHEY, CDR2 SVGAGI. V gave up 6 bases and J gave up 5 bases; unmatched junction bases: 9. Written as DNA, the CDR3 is TGTGCCAGCAGACGTACAGGGGGAAGGGATCAGCCCCAGCATTTT. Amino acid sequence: CASRRTGGRDQPQHF.

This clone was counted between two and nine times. The CDR3 DNA reads TGTGCCAGTAGCCGGGGACTAGCGGGAGTACTCGGTGGCTCAGATACGCAGTATTTT. Its protein is CASSRGLAGVLGGSDTQYF. The V call is TRBV19, the J call TRBJ2-3; TRBD2 matches at 14 bases. This CDR3 is built from 19 residues. CDR1 is LNHDA and CDR2 is SQIVND in the germline V gene (reference sequence). With V trimmed by 6 bases and J by 4 bases, 15 bases remained unmatched.

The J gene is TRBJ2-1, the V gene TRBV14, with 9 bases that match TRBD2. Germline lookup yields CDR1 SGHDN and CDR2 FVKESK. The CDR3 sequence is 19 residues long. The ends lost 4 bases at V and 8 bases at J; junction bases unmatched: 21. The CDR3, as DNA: TGTGCCAGCAGCCCCATCATTCGTTCTAGCGGGACGCCAGGGGATGAGCAGTTCTTC. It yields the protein CASSPIIRSSGTPGDEQFF. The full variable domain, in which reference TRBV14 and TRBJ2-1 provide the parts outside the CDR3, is EAGVTQFPSHSVIEKGQTVTLRCDPISGHDNLYWYRRVMGKEIKFLLHFVKESKQDESGMPNNRFLAERTGGTYSTLKVQPAELEDSGVYFCASSPIIRSSGTPGDEQFFGPGTRLTVL.

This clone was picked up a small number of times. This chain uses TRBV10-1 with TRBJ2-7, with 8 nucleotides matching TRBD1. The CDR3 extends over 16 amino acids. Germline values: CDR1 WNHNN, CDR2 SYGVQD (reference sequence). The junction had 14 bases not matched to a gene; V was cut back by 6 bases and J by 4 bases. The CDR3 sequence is CASRYIPWDRSYEQYV. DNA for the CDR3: TGCGCCAGCAGATACATACCCTGGGACAGGTCTTACGAGCAGTACGTC.

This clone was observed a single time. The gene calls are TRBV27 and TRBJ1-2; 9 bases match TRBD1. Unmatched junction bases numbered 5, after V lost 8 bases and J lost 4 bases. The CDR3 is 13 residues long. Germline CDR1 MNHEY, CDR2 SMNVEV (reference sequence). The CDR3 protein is CASVGTGSYGYTF. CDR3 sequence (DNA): TGTGCCAGCGTTGGGACAGGGAGCTATGGCTACACCTTC.